This is a list of T cell receptor beta chains from one sample in a study of CD8 T cells in ankylosing spondylitis. Using its own MiXCR run on the 5' RACE reads, TCRdb lists one record per CDR3 protein. The top ten hold about 14% of the sample, which has approximately 300,000 distinct CDR3 sequences, less than 10% seen once. Specimen: blood, either unsorted or a sorted T cell fraction (not recorded which). The origin of the receptors is a male donor with ankylosing spondylitis. Both conserved end residues are part of each CDR3. Some rows have no size entry. The others give once, few or many, or a class for an expanded clone.

TRBJ2-3	many	TRBV4-2	CASSQLAGGRDTQYF
TRBJ1-1	few	TRBV27	CASNPGVPFMNTEAFF
TRBJ2-7	many	TRBV5-1	CASSFGTSGSYEQYF
TRBJ2-1	many	TRBV12-3/TRBV12-4	CASTYVSLGGPYNEQFF
TRBJ2-2	few	TRBV27	CASSWTGRNTGELFF
TRBJ2-1	few	TRBV12-5	CASVISGGNYNEQFF
TRBJ2-3	.	TRBV5-1	CASSLVWDRSADTQYF
TRBJ2-7	.	TRBV6-5	CASSYLQVPSPFHEQYF
TRBJ2-3	.	TRBV5-1	CASRSGTSPTDTQYF
TRBJ1-1	.	TRBV7-3	CASSFTGEVAEAFF
TRBJ1-1	.	TRBV24-1	CATIDHRGTEAFF
TRBJ2-3	few	TRBV7-2	CASSSRVASGTDTQYF
TRBJ2-7	many	TRBV30	CAWSGGGAYEQYF
TRBJ2-5	few	TRBV5-6	CASSYSGSLRETQYF
TRBJ2-2	few	TRBV4-1	CASSPWTGGLHGELFF
TRBJ2-7	few	TRBV3-1	CASSLGTGGISYEQYF
TRBJ2-7	.	TRBV7-7	CASSPGTGDPYEQYF
TRBJ1-2	few	TRBV18	CASSPRQGEAYGYTF
TRBJ1-2	few	TRBV5-1	CASSLAGGDDYGYTF
TRBJ2-3	many	TRBV11-2	CASSLDLASGRTDTQYF
TRBJ1-5	many	TRBV18	CASSPGDALAQPQHF
TRBJ1-6	few	TRBV12-3/TRBV12-4	CASRFSGTGGVSPLHF
TRBJ1-2	.	TRBV5-1	CASSLDSQYGYTF
TRBJ2-2	many	TRBV29-1	CSVGSGGELFF
TRBJ2-1	.	TRBV7-6	CASSLKREVDEQFF
TRBJ1-1	.	TRBV30	CAWSVQGTEAFF
TRBJ2-7	few	TRBV5-1	CASSLRSGSSYEQYF
TRBJ2-3	.	TRBV18	CASSPKQGSTDTQYF
TRBJ1-5	few	TRBV10-3	CAISESLQGLVQPQHF